These T cell receptor beta chains were read from a single sample in a study of breast tumors, draining lymph nodes, adjacent tissues. Via MiXCR, TCRdb re-called the multiplex PCR reads, giving one row per CDR3 protein. The table includes approximately 100,000 distinct CDR3 sequences, roughly 33% detected once. The sequenced sample consisted of axillary lymph node tissue. The origin of the receptors is a female donor with breast cancer. Some clones in this sample may be carry-over from other donors' samples. Each CDR3 is given with its conserved first and last residue. The D gene is left open where the match is weak. Rows give clone size only sometimes, using once, few, many, or a class for an expanded clone.

D gene	V gene	J gene	clone size	CDR3 protein	CDR3 DNA
NA	TRBV6-6	TRBJ2-7	NA	CASSSAGLSSLNYEQYF	TGTGCCAGCAGTTCCGCGGGGCTCTCTAGCCTCAACTACGAGCAGTACTTC
TRBD2	TRBV20-1	TRBJ2-3	NA	CSARVWRAGGPDTQYF	TGCAGTGCTAGGGTATGGCGGGCGGGGGGCCCAGATACGCAGTATTTT
NA	TRBV19	TRBJ1-2	many	CTSWDRQHSNYGYTF	TGTACCAGTTGGGACCGCCAACATTCTAACTATGGCTACACCTTC
NA	TRBV7-6	TRBJ1-3	many	CASRRGTGSGNTIYF	TGTGCCAGCCGCCGGGGCACCGGCTCTGGAAACACCATATATTTT
NA	TRBV20-1	TRBJ2-2	many	CSAMDTGELFF	TGCAGTGCGATGGACACCGGGGAGCTGTTTTTT
TRBD1	TRBV10-3	TRBJ1-6	NA	CATSPLDRDNSPLHF	TGTGCCACGAGTCCGTTAGACAGGGATAATTCACCCCTCCACTTT
TRBD2	TRBV6-4	TRBJ2-1	many	CASSRSRGGEQFF	TGTGCCAGCAGCAGGTCCCGGGGGGGAGAGCAGTTCTTC
NA	TRBV6-6	TRBJ2-5	many	CATFRAAVETQYF	TGTGCCACCTTCCGGGCAGCCGTAGAGACCCAGTACTTC
TRBD2	TRBV20-1	TRBJ2-1	many	CSAIGLAGYNEQFF	TGCAGTGCTATAGGACTAGCGGGGTACAATGAGCAGTTCTTC
NA	TRBV18	TRBJ1-1	NA	CASSPPGGLRMNTEAFF	TGTGCCAGCTCACCACCGGGAGGGCTTCGTATGAACACTGAAGCTTTCTTT
TRBD1	TRBV2	TRBJ2-7	many	CASSRDRSEDEQYF	TGTGCCAGCAGCCGGGACAGATCTGAGGACGAGCAGTACTTC
TRBD2	TRBV9	TRBJ2-1	many	CASSVLKGLAHNEQFF	TGTGCCAGCAGCGTTCTGAAGGGACTAGCGCACAATGAGCAGTTCTTC
TRBD1	TRBV11-2	TRBJ1-2	NA	CASSHRTGVNYGYTF	TGTGCCAGCAGCCACCGGACAGGGGTCAACTATGGCTACACCTTC
NA	TRBV3-1	TRBJ2-7	NA	CASSQRSSYEQYF	TGTGCCAGCAGCCAAAGGTCGAGCTACGAGCAGTACTTC
NA	TRBV14	TRBJ2-2	many	CASSQRTFYLTGELFF	TGTGCCAGCAGCCAACGGACTTTTTACCTCACCGGGGAGCTGTTTTTT
NA	TRBV6-5	TRBJ1-1	NA	CASSYSAAIEAFF	TGTGCCAGCAGTTACTCGGCAGCAATTGAAGCTTTCTTT
NA	TRBV20-1	TRBJ1-1	NA	CSARPRYTEAFF	TGCAGTGCTAGACCCCGATACACTGAAGCTTTCTTT
NA	TRBV6-1	TRBJ2-5	many	CASSERGYAGETQYF	TGTGCCAGCAGTGAGAGGGGCTACGCGGGAGAGACCCAGTACTTC
TRBD2	TRBV4-1	TRBJ2-1	many	CASSQGPGLAENYNEQFF	TGCGCCAGCAGCCAAGGCCCTGGGCTAGCGGAGAACTACAATGAGCAGTTCTTC
NA	TRBV7-9	TRBJ1-6	many	CASSFTGSSPLHF	TGTGCCAGCAGCTTTACAGGAAGCTCACCCCTCCACTTT
NA	TRBV3-1	TRBJ2-1	few	CASSRALRGLPTFKNEQFF	TGTGCCAGCAGCCGAGCCTTGCGTGGACTTCCGACGTTTAAGAATGAGCAGTTCTTC
TRBD1	TRBV10-3	TRBJ2-1	many	CAIKGQGVNNEQFF	TGTGCCATCAAGGGACAGGGGGTCAACAATGAGCAGTTCTTC
TRBD2	TRBV7-7	TRBJ2-2	many	CASSPTSGRRTGELFF	TGTGCTAGCAGCCCGACTAGCGGGAGACGCACCGGGGAGCTGTTTTTT
NA	TRBV7-2	TRBJ2-2	NA	CASSLGGNLGELFF	TGTGCCAGCAGCTTAGGTGGGAATTTGGGCGAGCTGTTTTTT
NA	TRBV7-3	TRBJ2-3	many	CASSPRASTGEEGTQYF	TGTGCCAGCAGCCCAAGGGCGAGTACTGGGGAAGAAGGTACGCAGTATTTT
NA	TRBV27	TRBJ1-1	NA	CASSLRQNTEAFF	TGTGCCAGCAGTTTAAGGCAGAACACTGAAGCTTTCTTT
NA	TRBV28	TRBJ2-5	many	CASSFVSLTQYF	TGTGCCAGCAGTTTTGTCTCTCTGACCCAGTACTTC
TRBD2	TRBV6-5	TRBJ2-7	many	CASSHSPPYEREYTYEQYF	TGTGCCAGCAGTCACTCCCCCCCCTACGAGCGGGAATATACCTACGAGCAGTACTTC
TRBD1	TRBV6-1	TRBJ1-4	many	CASSGQGRVPTNEKLFF	TGTGCCAGCAGTGGACAGGGACGGGTTCCAACTAATGAAAAACTGTTTTTT